This TCR beta chain was recovered during a study of CD8+ T cells in alopecia areata. Study-level background: Treated patients received oral tofacitinib, 5 to 10 mg twice daily. Study observations and caveats: Clonality exceeded that of normal scalp in lesional scalp, most notably in alopecia totalis/universalis. It was less clear whether patients shared TCRs than it was in mice, possibly because of HLA.

Germline assignment: CDR1 MNHEY and CDR2 SVGAGI. This CDR3 is 12 amino acids long. V lost 6 bases and J 4 bases, leaving 8 bases between the germline ends. The authors extracted RNA and reverse transcribed it into cDNA as the sequencing template. Clones were sequenced by immunoSEQ multiplex PCR, and TCRdb holds only the in-frame ones, with some missing. The profile shows 12,000 or so clones, around 60% of them singletons. Researchers took lesional scalp punch biopsies and peripheral blood from people who were alopecia areata patients. Points on this clone: The antigen is unknown. Different DNA sequences within this sample yield the same CDR3.

The V call is TRBV6-5, the J call TRBJ2-3; no firm D call. The sequenced material came from skin. The TCR originated in a human donor with alopecia areata. The CDR3 coding sequence is TGTGCCAGCAGCCCAAGGGCAGATACGCAGTATTTT. As protein: CASSPRADTQYF.